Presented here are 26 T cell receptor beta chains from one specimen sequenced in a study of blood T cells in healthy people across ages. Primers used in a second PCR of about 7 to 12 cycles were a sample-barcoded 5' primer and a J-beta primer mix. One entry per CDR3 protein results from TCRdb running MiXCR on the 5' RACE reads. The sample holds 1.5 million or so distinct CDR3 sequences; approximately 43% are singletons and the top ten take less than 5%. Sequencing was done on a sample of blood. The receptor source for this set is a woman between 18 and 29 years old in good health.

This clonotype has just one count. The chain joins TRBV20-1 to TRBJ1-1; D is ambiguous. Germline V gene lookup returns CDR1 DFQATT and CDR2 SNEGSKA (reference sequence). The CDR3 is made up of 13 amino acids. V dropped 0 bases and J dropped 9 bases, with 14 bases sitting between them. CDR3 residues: CSARDQSGCKAFF. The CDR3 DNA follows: TGCAGTGCTAGAGATCAGTCGGGTTGTAAAGCTTTCTTT.

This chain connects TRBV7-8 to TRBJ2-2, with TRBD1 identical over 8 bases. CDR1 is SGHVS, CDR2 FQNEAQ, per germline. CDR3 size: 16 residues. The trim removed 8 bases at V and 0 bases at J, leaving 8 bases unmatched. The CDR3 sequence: CASSRDRKTNTGELFF. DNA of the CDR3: TGTGCCAGCTCCCGGGACAGGAAAACGAACACCGGGGAGCTGTTTTTT.

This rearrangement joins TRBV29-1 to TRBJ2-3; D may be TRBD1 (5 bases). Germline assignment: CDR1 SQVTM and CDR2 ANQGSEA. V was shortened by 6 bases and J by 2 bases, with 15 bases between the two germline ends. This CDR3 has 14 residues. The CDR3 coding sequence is TGCAGCGTGGATAGACAGAGTATCACAGATACGCAGTATTTT. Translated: CSVDRQSITDTQYF.

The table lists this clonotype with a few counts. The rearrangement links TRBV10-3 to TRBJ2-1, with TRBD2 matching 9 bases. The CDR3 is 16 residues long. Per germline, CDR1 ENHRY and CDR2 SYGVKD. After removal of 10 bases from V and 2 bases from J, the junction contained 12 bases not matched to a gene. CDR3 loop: CATKDQLAGTYNEQFF. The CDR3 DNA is TGTGCCACCAAAGATCAGCTAGCGGGAACCTACAATGAGCAGTTCTTC.

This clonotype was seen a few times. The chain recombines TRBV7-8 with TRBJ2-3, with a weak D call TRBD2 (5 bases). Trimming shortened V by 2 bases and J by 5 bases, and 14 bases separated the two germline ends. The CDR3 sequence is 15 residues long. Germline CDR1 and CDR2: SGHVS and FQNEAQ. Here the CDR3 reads CASSLYSVRGDTQYF. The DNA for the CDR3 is TGTGCCAGCAGCTTATATTCCGTTCGGGGAGATACGCAGTATTTT.

The CDR3 region has the DNA TGTGCCAGCAGCAAAGAACCAACACCGGGTTCTCCCCAGCATTTT. This codes for CASSKEPTPGSPQHF. This rearrangement joins TRBV9 to TRBJ1-5; D not certain. The CDR3 spans 15 residues. Germline CDR1 reads SGDLS; CDR2 reads YYNGEE. The V gene lost 4 bases and the J gene lost 10 bases, with 21 bases spanning the gap.

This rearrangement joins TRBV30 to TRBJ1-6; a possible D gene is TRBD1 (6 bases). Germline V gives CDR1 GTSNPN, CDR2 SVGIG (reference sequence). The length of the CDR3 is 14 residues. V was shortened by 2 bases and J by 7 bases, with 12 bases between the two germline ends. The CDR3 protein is CAWSITGWNSPLHF. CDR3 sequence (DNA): TGTGCCTGGAGTATCACAGGGTGGAATTCACCCCTCCACTTT.

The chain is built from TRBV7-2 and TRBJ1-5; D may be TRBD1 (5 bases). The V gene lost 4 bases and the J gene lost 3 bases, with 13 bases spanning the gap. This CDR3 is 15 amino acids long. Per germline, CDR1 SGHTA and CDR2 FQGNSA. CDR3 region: CASSSPQGPNQPQHF. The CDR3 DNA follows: TGTGCCAGCAGCTCGCCGCAGGGCCCCAATCAGCCCCAGCATTTT.

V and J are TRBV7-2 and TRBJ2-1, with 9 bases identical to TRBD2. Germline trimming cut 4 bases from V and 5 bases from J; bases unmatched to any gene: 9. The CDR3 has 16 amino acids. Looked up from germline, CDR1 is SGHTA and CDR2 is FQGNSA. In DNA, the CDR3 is TGTGCCAGCAGCTCTCAGGGGCTAGCGGGGAACAATGAGCAGTTCTTC. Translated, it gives CASSSQGLAGNNEQFF.

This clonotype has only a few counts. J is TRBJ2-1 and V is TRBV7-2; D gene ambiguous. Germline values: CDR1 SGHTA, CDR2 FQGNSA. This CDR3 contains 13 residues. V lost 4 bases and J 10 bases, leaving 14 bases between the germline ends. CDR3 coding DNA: TGTGCCAGCAGCTCCCTATCGATTTTAGAGCAGTTCTTC. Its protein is CASSSLSILEQFF.

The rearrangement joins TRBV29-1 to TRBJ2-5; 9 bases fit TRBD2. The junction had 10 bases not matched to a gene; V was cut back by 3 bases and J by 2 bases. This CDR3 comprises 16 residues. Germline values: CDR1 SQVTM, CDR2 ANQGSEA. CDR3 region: CSVDFGGGGFQETQYF. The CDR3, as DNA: TGCAGCGTTGACTTCGGCGGGGGGGGGTTTCAAGAGACCCAGTACTTC.

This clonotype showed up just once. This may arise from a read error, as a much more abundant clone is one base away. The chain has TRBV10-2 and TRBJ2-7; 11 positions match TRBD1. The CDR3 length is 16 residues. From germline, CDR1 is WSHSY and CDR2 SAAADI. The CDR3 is CASSESGTGGGNEQHF. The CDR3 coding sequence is TGCGCCAGCAGTGAATCCGGGACAGGGGGGGGCAATGAGCAGCACTTC.

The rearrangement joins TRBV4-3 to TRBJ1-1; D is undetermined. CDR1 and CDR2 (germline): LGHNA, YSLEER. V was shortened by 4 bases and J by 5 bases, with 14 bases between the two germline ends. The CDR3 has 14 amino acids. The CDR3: CASSPVMRGTEAFF. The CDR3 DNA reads TGCGCCAGCAGCCCGGTAATGCGGGGAACTGAAGCTTTCTTT.

The CDR3: CASSLVGSHYGYTF. The DNA for the CDR3 is TGTGCCAGCAGTTTAGTCGGCAGCCACTATGGCTACACCTTC. The chain is built from TRBV12-3 or TRBV12-4 and TRBJ1-2; D is uncertain. Trimming removed 1 base from V and 3 bases from J, with 9 bases in between. The CDR3 runs to 14 residues.

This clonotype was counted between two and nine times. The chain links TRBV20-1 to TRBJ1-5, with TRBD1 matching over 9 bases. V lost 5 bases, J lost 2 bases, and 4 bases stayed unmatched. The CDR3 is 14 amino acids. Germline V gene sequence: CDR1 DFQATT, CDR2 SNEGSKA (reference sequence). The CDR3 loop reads CSAWRTGGNQPQHF. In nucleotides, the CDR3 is TGCAGTGCTTGGAGGACAGGGGGCAATCAGCCCCAGCATTTT.

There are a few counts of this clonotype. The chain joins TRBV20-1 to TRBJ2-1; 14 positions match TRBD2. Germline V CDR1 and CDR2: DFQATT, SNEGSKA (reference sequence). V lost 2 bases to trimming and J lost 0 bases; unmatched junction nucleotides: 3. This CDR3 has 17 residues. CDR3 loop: CSARSGLAGGSYNEQFF. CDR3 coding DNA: TGCAGTGCTAGATCCGGACTAGCGGGGGGCTCCTACAATGAGCAGTTCTTC.

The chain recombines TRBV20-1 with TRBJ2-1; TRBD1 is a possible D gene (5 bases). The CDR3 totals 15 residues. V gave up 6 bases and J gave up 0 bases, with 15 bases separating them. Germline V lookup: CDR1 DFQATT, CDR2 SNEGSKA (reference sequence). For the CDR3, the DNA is TGCAGTGCCCCCCGACAGCCGCTCTCCTACAATGAGCAGTTCTTC. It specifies CSAPRQPLSYNEQFF.

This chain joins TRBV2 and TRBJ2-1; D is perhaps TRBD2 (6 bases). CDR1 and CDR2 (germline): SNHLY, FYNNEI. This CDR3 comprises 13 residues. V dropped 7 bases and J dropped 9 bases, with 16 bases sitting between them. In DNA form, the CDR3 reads TGTGCCAGCACGGGGTGGCGGGACTCTGAGCAGTTCTTC. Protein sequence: CASTGWRDSEQFF.

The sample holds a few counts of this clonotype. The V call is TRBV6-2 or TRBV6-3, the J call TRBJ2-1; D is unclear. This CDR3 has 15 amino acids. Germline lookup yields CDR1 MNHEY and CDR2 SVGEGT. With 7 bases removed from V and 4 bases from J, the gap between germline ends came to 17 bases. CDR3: CASTKVLLGYNEQFF. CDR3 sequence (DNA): TGTGCCAGCACCAAAGTTCTTCTCGGATACAATGAGCAGTTCTTC.

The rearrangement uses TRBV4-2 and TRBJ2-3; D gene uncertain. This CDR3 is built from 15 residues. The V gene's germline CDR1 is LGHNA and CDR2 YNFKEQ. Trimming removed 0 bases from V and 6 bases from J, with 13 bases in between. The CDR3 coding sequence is TGTGCCAGCAGCCAAGATCCTAGGTCCGGGGATACGCAGTATTTT. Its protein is CASSQDPRSGDTQYF.

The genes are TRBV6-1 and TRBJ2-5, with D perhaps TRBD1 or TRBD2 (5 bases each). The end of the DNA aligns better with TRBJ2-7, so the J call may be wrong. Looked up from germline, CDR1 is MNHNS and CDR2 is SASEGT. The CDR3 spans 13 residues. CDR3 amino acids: CASKRGQRYEQYF. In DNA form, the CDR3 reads TGTGCCAGCAAGAGGGGCCAGAGGTACGAGCAGTACTTC.

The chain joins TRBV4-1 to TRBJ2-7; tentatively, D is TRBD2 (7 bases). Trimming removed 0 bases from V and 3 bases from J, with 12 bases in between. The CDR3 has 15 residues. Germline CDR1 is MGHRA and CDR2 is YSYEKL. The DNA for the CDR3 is TGCGCCAGCAGCCAAGACGGGGGGCCCTACTACGAGCAGTACTTC. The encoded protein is CASSQDGGPYYEQYF.

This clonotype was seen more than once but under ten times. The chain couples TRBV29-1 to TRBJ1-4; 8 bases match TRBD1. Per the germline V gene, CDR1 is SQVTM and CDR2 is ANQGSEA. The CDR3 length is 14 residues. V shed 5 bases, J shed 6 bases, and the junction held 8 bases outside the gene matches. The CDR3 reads CSVSGDRSDEKLFF. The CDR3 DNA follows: TGCAGCGTTTCAGGGGACAGGTCGGATGAAAAACTGTTTTTT.

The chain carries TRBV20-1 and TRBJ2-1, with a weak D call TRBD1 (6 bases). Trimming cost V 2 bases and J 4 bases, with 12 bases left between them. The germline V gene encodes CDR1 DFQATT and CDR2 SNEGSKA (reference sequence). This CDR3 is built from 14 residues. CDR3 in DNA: TGCAGTGCTAGACCGATGGGGGCTTACAATGAGCAGTTCTTC. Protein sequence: CSARPMGAYNEQFF.

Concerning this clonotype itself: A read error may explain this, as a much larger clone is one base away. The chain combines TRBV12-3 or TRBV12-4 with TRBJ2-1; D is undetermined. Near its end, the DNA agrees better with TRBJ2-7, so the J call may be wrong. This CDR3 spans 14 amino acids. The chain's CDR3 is CASSFGGSYNEQYF. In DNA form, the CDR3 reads TGTGCCAGCAGTTTTGGCGGTTCCTACAATGAGCAGTACTTC.

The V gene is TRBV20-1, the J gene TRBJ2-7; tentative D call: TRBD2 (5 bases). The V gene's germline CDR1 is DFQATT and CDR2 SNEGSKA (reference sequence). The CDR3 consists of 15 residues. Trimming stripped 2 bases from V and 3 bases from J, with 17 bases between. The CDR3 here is CSARPARAWDYEQYF. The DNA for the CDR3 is TGCAGTGCTAGACCGGCGCGGGCGTGGGACTACGAGCAGTACTTC.